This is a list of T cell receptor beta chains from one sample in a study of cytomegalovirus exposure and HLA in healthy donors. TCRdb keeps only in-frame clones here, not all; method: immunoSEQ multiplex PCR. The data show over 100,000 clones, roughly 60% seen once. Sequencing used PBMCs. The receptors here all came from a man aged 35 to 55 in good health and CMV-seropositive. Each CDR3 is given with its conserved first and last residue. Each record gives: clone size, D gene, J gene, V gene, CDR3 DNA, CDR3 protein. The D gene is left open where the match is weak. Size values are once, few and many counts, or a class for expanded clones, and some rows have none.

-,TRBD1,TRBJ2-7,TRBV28,TGTGCCAGCAGTTTAAATGTAAGGAGGGGGACAGGGGATCTCTTC,CASSLNVRRGTGDLF
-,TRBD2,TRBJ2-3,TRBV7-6,TGTGCCAGCAGCTTAGCCCCGGGACTAGCGGGGGACGATACGCAGTATTTT,CASSLAPGLAGDDTQYF
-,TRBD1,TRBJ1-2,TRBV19,TGTGCCAGTAGGGGACAGGGTAACTATGGCTACACCTTC,CASRGQGNYGYTF
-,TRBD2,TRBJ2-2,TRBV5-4,TGTGCCAGCAGCTTGCTAGCGGGAGAAACCGGGGAGCTGTTTTTT,CASSLLAGETGELFF
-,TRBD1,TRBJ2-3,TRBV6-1,TGTGCCAGCATGTTCGACAGGGGCACAGATACGCAGTATTTT,CASMFDRGTDTQYF
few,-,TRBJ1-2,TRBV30,TGTGCCTGGAGCCCTAGGAGGGGTGGCTACACCTTC,CAWSPRRGGYTF
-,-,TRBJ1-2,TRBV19,TGTGCCAGTAGTAGCACGGCTAACTATGGCTACACCTTC,CASSSTANYGYTF
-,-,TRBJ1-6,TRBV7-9,TGTGCCAGCAGCGACAGGAGCTCCTATAATTCACCCCTCCACTTT,CASSDRSSYNSPLHF
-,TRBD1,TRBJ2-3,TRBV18,TGTGCCAGCTCACTTGAACAGGGGCGGCGTACGCAGTATTTT,CASSLEQGRRTQYF
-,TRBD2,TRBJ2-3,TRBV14,TGTGCCAGCAGCCAATCTGGCGGGAGGGCAGATACGCAGTATTTT,CASSQSGGRADTQYF
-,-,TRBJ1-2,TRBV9,TGTGCCAGCAGCGTAGGGGGAGGCGGTACGACTTACTATGGCTACACCTTC,CASSVGGGGTTYYGYTF
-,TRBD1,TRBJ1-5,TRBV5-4,TGTGCCAGCAGCTTAACAGGGGGAACAGGCAATCAGCCCCAGCATTTT,CASSLTGGTGNQPQHF
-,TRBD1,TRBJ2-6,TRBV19,TGTGCCAGTAGTATAGAAAGGGCTAGACAGGGGGCGGCTTTTGGGGCCAACGTCCTGACTTTC,CASSIERARQGAAFGANVLTF
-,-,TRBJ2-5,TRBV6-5,TGTGCCAGCAGTATAGTGGCCAGGGCCGAGACCCAGTACTTC,CASSIVARAETQYF
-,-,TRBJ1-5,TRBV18,TGTGCCAGCTCACCCAGGGAGGAGAGCAATCAGCCCCAGCATTTT,CASSPREESNQPQHF
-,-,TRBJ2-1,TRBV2,TGTGCCAGCAGTGAAACCAGGGGCTCCTACAATGAGCAGTTCTTC,CASSETRGSYNEQFF